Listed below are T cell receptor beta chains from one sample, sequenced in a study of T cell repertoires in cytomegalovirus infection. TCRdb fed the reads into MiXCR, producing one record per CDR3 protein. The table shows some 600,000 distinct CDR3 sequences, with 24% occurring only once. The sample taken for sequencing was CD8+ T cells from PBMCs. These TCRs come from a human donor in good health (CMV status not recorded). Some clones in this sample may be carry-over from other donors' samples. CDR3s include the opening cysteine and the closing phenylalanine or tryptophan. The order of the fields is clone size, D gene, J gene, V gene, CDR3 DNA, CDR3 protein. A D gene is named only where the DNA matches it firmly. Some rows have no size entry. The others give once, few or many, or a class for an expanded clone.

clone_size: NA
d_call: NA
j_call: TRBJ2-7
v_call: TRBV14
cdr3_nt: TGTGCCAGCAGCCAAGCGCGTGGCGGAGCCTACGAGCAGTACTTC
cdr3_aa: CASSQARGGAYEQYF

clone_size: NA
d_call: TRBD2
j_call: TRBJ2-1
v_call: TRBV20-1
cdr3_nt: TGCAGTGCTAGGGGGACTAGCGGGGTACGCTCCTACAATGAGCAGTTCTTC
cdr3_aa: CSARGTSGVRSYNEQFF

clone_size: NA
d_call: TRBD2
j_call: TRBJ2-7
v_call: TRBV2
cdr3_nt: TGTGTCAGCAGTGAGCGGGGAGTCGACTACGAGCAGTACTTC
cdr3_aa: CVSSERGVDYEQYF

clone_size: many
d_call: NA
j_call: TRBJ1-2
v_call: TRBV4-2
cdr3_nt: TGTGCCAGCAGCCAAGTAGCGGACGGCTACCTTCACTATGGCTACACCTTC
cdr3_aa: CASSQVADGYLHYGYTF

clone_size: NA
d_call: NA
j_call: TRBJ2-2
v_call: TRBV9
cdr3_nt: TGTGCCAGCAGCCCTTCTGGAGTGAACACCGGGGAGCTGTTTTTT
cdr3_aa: CASSPSGVNTGELFF

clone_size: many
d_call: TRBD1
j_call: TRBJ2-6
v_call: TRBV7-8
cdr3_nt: TGTGCCAGCAGCCCGGGACAGCTCTACTCTGGGGCCAACGTCCTGACTTTC
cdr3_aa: CASSPGQLYSGANVLTF

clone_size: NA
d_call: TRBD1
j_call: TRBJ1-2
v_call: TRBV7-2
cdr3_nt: TGTGCCAGCAGCTTTCAGGGGGGGCTCTATGGCTACACCTTC
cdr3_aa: CASSFQGGLYGYTF

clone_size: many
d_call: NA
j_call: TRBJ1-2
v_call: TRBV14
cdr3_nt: TGTGCCAGCAGCCAAGCCAGGAACTATGGCTACACCTTC
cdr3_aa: CASSQARNYGYTF

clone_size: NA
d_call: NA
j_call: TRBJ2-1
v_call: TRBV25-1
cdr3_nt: TGTGCCAGCAGTGATCCCGGCAGGTCGATAACTGAGCAGTTCTTC
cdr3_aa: CASSDPGRSITEQFF

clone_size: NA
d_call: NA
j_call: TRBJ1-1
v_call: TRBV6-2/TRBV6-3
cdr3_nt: TGTGCCAACAGTCCTACGACAGGTGCGAACACTGAAGCTTTCTTT
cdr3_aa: CANSPTTGANTEAFF

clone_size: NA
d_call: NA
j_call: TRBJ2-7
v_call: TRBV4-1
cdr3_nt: TGCGCCAGCAGCCAAGGGCTGGGTAGCTCCTACGAGCAGTACTTC
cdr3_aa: CASSQGLGSSYEQYF

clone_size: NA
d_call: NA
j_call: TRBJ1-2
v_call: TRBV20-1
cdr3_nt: TGCAGTGCTCCTTGGGGGAATGGCTACACCTTC
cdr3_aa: CSAPWGNGYTF

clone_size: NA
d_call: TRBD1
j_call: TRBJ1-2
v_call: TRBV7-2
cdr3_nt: TGTGCCAGCAGCTTACAGCTAATCGACAGGGGTGAAGGCTACACCTTC
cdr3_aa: CASSLQLIDRGEGYTF

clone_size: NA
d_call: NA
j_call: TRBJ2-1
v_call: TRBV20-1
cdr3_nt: TGCAGTGCCCCGACTGGGAATGCAGTAAATGAGCAGTTCTTC
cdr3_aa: CSAPTGNAVNEQFF

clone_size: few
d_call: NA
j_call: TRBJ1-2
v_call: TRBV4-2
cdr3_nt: TGTGCCAGCAGCCAAGTAAAGGACTATGGCTACACCTTC
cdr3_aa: CASSQVKDYGYTF

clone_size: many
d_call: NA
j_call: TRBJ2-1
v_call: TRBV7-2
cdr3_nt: TGTGCCAGCAGCTTAGAAACGTTCACTAGGACCAGCGGAGGCAATGAGCAGTTCTTC
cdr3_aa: CASSLETFTRTSGGNEQFF

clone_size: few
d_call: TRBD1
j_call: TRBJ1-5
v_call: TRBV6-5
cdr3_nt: TGTGCCAGCAGCCCACGGACAGGGGGCGGCTTCTTATACCAGCCCCAGCATTTT
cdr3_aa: CASSPRTGGGFLYQPQHF

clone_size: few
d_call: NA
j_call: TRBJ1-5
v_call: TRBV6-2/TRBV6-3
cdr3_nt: TGTGCCAGCAGCGTTCCACAGGAGCAACAGAATCAGCCCCAGCATTTT
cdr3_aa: CASSVPQEQQNQPQHF

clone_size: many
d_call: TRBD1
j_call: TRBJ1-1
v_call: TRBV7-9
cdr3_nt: TGTGCCAGCAGCTTAGGACAGGGAGATGAAGCTTTCTTT
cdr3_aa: CASSLGQGDEAFF

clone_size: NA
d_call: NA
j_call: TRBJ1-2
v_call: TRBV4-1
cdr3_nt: TGCGCCAGCAGCCCAAACAGGTTTGGGATCGATGGCTACACCTTC
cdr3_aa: CASSPNRFGIDGYTF

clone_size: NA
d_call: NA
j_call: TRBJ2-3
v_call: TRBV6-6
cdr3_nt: TGTGCCAGCAGTTACTCCTGGACAGATACGCAGTATTTT
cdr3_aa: CASSYSWTDTQYF

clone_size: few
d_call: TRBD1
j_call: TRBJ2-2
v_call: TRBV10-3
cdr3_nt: TGTGCCATCAGTGAGAGGGGACAGCTGAACACCGGGGAGCTGTTTTTT
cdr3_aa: CAISERGQLNTGELFF

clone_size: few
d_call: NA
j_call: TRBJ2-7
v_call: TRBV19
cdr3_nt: TGTGCCAGTGCACAGGGTCCCCACGAGCAGTACTTC
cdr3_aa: CASAQGPHEQYF

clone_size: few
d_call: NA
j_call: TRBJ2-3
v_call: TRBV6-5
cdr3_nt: TGTGCCAGCAGTTACCGGGCGGGGAGGGATACGCAGTATTTT
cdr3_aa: CASSYRAGRDTQYF

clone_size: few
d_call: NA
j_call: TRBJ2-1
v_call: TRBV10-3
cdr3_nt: TGTGCCATCAGTGATCTAGAGGGTGAGCAGTTCTTC
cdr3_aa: CAISDLEGEQFF

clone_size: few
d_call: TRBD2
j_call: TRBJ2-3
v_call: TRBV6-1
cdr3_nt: TGTGCCAGCAGTGAAATGGTCGGACTAGCCACAGATACGCAGTATTTT
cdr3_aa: CASSEMVGLATDTQYF

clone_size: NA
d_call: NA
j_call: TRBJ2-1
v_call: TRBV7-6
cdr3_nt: TGTCCCAGCAGCCTCGGGGCAAATGAGCAGTTCTTC
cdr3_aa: CPSSLGANEQFF

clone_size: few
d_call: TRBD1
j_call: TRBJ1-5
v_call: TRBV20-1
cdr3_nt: TGCAGTGCTAGTAACGAGGGACAGAACAATCAGCCCCAGCATTTT
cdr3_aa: CSASNEGQNNQPQHF

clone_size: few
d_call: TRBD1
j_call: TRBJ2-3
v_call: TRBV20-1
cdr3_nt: TGCAGTGCTTGGACAGGGGAGCCGTACACAGATACGCAGTATTTT
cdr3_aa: CSAWTGEPYTDTQYF

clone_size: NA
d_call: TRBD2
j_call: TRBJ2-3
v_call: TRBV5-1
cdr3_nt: TGCGCCAGCAAAGGAGGGGGACTAGCGGGGGTTTCGGCAGATACGCAGTATTTT
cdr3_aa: CASKGGGLAGVSADTQYF

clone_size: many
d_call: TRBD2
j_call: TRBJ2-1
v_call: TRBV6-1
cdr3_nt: TGTGCCAGCAGTTTTTTAGCGGGGTCCTCCTACAATGAGCAGTTCTTC
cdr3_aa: CASSFLAGSSYNEQFF

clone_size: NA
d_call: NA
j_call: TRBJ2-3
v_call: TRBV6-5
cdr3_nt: TGTGCCAGCAGTTACGCCTCGGAGGGGGATACGCAGTATTTT
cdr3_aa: CASSYASEGDTQYF

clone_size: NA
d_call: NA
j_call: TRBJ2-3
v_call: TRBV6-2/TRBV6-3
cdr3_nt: TGTGCCAGCAGTCGAAATATAGAAAGCACAGATACGCAGTATTTT
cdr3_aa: CASSRNIESTDTQYF

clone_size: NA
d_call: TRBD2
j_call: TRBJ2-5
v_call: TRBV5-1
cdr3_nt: TGCGCCAGCAGCTTGTACGGCGGGGGGATTCAAGAGACCCAGTACTTC
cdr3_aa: CASSLYGGGIQETQYF

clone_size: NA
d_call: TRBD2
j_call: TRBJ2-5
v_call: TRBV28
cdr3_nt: TGTGCCAGCAGTTCCCCCGGGGGGTCGGAGACCCAGTACTTC
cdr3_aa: CASSSPGGSETQYF

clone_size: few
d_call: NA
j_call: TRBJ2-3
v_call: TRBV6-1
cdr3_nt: TGTGCCAGCAGACGGAGGACCATCCCTAGCACAGATACGCAGTATTTT
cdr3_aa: CASRRRTIPSTDTQYF

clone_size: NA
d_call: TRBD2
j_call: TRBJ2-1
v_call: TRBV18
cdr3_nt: TGTGCCAGCTCACCACCGGGGGGGTTTCGGGGACCGGGCAATGAGCAGTTCTTC
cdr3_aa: CASSPPGGFRGPGNEQFF

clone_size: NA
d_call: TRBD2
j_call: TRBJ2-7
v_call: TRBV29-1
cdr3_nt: TGCAGCGTTGAAGGGCTAGCGGGGAAAAGCTCCTACGAGCAGTACTTC
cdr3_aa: CSVEGLAGKSSYEQYF

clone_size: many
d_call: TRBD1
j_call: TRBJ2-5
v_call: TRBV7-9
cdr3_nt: TGTGCCAGCAGCTCTTCGACAGGGTGGCTTCCCCAGTACTTC
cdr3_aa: CASSSSTGWLPQYF

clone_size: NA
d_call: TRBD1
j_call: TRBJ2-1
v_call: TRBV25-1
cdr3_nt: TGTGCCAGCAGTCTGACGGGGGCCAGGGGGCTTGAGCAGTTCTTC
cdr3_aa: CASSLTGARGLEQFF

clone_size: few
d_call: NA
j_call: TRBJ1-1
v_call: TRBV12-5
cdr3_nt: TGTGCTAGTGGTTTCGGGGGGAGTGATAACACTGAAGCTTTCTTT
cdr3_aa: CASGFGGSDNTEAFF

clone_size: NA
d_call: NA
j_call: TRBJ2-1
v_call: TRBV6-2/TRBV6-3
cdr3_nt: TGTGCCAGCAGTGAGCCAAGATCACAGTTCTTC
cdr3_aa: CASSEPRSQFF

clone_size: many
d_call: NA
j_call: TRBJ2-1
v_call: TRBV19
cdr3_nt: TGTGCCAGTAGGGCCGGGACTGACTACAATGAGCAGTTCTTC
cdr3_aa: CASRAGTDYNEQFF

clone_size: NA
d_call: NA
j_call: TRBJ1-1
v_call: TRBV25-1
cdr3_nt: TGTGCCAGCATAGCCACGGCGGGGTCTGTCGCTGAAGCTTTCTTT
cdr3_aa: CASIATAGSVAEAFF

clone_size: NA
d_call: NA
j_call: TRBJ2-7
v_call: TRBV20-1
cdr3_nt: TGCAGTGCTAGACCACGGGGCAGATTCTACGAGCAGTACTTC
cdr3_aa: CSARPRGRFYEQYF

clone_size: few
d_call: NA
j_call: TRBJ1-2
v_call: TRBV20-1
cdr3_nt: TGCAGTGCTTCAGGGTCTAACTATGGCTACACCTTC
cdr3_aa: CSASGSNYGYTF

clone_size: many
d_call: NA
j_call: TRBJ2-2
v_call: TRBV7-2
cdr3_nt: TGTGCCAGCAGCTTGGGCCTTCCCCTACTAAACACCGGGGAGCTGTTTTTT
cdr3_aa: CASSLGLPLLNTGELFF

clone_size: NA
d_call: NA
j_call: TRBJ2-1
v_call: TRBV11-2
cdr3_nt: TGTGCCAGCAGCTTAGTTCCCAGGGGGGTATATGAGCAGTTCTTC
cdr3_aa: CASSLVPRGVYEQFF